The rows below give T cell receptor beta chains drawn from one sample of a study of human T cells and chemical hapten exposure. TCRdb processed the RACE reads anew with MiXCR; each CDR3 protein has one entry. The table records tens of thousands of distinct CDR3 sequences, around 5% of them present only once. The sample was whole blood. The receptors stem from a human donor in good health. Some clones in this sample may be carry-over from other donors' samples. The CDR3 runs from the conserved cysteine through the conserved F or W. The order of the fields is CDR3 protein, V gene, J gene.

CDR3 protein: CASSYYGTVNQPQHF
V gene: TRBV6-2/TRBV6-3
J gene: TRBJ1-5

CDR3 protein: CSVALSVAGETQYF
V gene: TRBV29-1
J gene: TRBJ2-5

CDR3 protein: CASSLLAGWGGYTF
V gene: TRBV5-6
J gene: TRBJ1-2

CDR3 protein: CASSFGGGRSPLHF
V gene: TRBV5-5
J gene: TRBJ1-6

CDR3 protein: CAWRPRGHLNTEAFF
V gene: TRBV30
J gene: TRBJ1-1

CDR3 protein: CAISESTGGPHGYTF
V gene: TRBV10-3
J gene: TRBJ1-2

CDR3 protein: CASSDRAHSVF
V gene: TRBV6-2/TRBV6-3
J gene: TRBJ1-2

CDR3 protein: CASSLEQGAIETQYF
V gene: TRBV7-6
J gene: TRBJ2-5

CDR3 protein: CASSYRTGGVLTEAFF
V gene: TRBV6-2/TRBV6-3
J gene: TRBJ1-1

CDR3 protein: CASSLEAGATYNEQFF
V gene: TRBV13
J gene: TRBJ2-1

CDR3 protein: CASSQIGQGKSPLHF
V gene: TRBV3-1
J gene: TRBJ1-6

CDR3 protein: CASSQDQRGPLAFF
V gene: TRBV3-1
J gene: TRBJ1-1